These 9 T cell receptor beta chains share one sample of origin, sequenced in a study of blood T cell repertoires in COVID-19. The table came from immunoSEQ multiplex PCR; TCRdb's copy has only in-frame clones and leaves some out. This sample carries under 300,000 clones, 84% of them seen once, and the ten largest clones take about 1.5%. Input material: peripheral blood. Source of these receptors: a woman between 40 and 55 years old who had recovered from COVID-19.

The DNA for the CDR3 is TGTGCCAGCAGGAGATCAGGGATAAGTGAGACCCAGTACTTC. It specifies CASRRSGISETQYF. V and J are TRBV6-5 and TRBJ2-5; D perhaps matches TRBD1 (5 bases). This CDR3 is built from 14 residues. The V end lost 6 bases, the J end lost 5 bases, and 16 bases lay between the germline ends. Germline V lookup: CDR1 MNHEY, CDR2 SVGAGI.

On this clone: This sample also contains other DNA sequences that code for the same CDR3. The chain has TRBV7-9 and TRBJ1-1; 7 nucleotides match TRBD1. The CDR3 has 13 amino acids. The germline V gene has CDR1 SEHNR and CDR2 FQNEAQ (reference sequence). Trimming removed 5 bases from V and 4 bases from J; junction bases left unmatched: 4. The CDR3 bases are TGTGCCAGCAGCCAGCAGGGGGGCACTGAAGCTTTCTTT. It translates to CASSQQGGTEAFF.

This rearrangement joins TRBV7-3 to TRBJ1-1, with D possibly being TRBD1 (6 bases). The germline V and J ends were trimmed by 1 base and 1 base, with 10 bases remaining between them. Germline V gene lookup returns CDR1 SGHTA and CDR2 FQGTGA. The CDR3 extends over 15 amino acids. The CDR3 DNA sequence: TGTGCCAGCAGCTTAAGCGGGGGGCCGAACACTGAAGCTTTCTTT. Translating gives CASSLSGGPNTEAFF.

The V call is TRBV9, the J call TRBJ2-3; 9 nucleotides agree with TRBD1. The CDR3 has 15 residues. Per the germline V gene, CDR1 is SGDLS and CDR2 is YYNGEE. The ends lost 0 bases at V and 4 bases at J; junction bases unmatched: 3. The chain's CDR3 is CASSVVGQGPDTQYF. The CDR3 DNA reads TGTGCCAGCAGCGTAGTGGGACAGGGTCCAGATACGCAGTATTTT.

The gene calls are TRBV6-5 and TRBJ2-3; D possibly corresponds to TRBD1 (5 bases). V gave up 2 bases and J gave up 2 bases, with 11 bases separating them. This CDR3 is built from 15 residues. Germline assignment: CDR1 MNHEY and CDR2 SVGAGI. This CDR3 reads CASSYDRPNTDTQYF. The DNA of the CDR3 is TGTGCCAGCAGTTACGACAGACCTAACACAGATACGCAGTATTTT.

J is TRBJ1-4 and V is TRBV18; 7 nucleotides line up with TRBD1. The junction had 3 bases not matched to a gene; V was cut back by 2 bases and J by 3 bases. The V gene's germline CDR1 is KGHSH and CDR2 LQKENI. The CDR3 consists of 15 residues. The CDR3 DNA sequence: TGTGCCAGCTCACCAAACAGGGGACCTAATGAAAAACTGTTTTTT. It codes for CASSPNRGPNEKLFF.

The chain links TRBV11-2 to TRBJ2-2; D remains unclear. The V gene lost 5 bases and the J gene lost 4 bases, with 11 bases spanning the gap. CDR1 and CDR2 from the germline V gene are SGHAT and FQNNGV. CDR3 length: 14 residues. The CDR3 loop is CASSRRRSTGELFF. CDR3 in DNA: TGTGCCAGCAGCCGCCGACGGAGCACCGGGGAGCTGTTTTTT. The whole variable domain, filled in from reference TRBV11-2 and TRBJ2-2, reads EAGVAQSPRYKIIEKRQSVAFWCNPISGHATLYWYQQILGQGPKLLIQFQNNGVVDDSQLPKDRFSAERLKGVDSTLKIQPAKLEDSAVYLCASSRRRSTGELFFGEGSRLTVL.

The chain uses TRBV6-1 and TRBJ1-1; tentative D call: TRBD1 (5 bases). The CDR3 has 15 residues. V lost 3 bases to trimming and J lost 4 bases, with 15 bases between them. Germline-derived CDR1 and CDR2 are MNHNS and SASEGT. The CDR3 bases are TGTGCCAGCAGTGAGAGACAGACTTTGAGCACTGAAGCTTTCTTT. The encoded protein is CASSERQTLSTEAFF.

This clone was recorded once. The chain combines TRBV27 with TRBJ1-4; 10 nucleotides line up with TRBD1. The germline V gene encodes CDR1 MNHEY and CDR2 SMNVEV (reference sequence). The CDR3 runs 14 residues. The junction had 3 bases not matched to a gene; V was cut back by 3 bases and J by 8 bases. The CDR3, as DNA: TGTGCCAGCAGTTTTGGGACAGGGGAAGAAAAACTGTTTTTT. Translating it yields CASSFGTGEEKLFF.